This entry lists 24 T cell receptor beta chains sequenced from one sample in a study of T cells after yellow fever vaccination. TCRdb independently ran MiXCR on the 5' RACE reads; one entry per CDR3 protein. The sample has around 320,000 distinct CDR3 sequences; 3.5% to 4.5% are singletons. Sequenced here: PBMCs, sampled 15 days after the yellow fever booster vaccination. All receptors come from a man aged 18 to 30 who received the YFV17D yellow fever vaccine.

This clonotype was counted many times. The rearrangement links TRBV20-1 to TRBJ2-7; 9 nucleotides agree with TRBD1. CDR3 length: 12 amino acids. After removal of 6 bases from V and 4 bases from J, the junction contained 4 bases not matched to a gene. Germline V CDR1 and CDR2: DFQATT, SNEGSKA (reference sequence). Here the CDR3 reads CSAFGQGYEQYF. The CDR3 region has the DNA TGCAGTGCGTTCGGACAGGGGTACGAGCAGTACTTC.

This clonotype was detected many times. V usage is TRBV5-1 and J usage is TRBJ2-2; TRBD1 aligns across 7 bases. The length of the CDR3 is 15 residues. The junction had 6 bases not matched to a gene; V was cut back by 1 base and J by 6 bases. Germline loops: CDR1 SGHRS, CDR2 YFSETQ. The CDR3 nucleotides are TGCGCCAGCAGCTTGACAGGGGTGACGGCCGGGGAGCTGTTTTTT. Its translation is CASSLTGVTAGELFF.

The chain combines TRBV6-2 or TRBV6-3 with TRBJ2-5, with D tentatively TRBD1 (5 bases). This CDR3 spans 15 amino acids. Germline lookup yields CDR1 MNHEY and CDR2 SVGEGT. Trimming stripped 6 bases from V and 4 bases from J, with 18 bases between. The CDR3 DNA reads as TGTGCCAGCAGAACAAGGACCAGAAGGGGAGAGACCCAGTACTTC. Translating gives CASRTRTRRGETQYF.

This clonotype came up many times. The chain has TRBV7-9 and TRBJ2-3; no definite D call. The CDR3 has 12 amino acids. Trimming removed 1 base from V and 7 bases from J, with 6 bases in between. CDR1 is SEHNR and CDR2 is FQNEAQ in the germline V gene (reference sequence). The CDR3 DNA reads TGTGCCAGCAGCTTAGACTTGCATACGCAGTATTTT. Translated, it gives CASSLDLHTQYF. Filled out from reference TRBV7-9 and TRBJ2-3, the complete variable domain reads DTGVSQNPRHKITKRGQNVTFRCDPISEHNRLYWYRQTLGQGPEFLTYFQNEAQLEKSRLLSDRFSAERPKGSFSTLEIQRTEQGDSAMYLCASSLDLHTQYFGPGTRLTVL.

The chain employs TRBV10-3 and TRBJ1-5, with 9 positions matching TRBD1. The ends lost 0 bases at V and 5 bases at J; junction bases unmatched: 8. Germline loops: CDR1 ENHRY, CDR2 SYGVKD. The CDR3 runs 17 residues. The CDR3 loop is CAISESVPGQGYQPQHF. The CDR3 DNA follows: TGTGCCATCAGTGAGTCGGTCCCGGGACAGGGCTATCAGCCCCAGCATTTT.

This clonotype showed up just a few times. The CDR3 loop is CASTRLGSTEAFF. The CDR3 nucleotides are TGCGCCAGCACCCGGTTGGGGTCCACTGAAGCTTTCTTT. This chain uses TRBV4-1 with TRBJ1-1; D is unresolved. Looked up from germline, CDR1 is MGHRA and CDR2 is YSYEKL. V shed 7 bases and J shed 4 bases, with 13 bases lying between them. This CDR3 contains 13 residues.

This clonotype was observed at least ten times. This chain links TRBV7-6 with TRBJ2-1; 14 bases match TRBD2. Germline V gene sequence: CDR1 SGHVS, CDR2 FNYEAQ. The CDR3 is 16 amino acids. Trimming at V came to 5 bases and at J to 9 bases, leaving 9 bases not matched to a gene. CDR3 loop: CASSRTTSGGAGEQFF. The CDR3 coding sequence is TGTGCCAGCAGCCGAACGACTAGCGGGGGGGCCGGTGAGCAGTTCTTC.

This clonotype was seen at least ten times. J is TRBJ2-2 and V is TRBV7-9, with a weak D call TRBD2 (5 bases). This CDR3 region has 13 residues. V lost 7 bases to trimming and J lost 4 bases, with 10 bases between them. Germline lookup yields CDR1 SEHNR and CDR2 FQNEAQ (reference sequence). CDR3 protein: CASNPLVTGELFF. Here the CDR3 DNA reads TGTGCCAGCAACCCACTAGTCACCGGGGAGCTGTTTTTT.

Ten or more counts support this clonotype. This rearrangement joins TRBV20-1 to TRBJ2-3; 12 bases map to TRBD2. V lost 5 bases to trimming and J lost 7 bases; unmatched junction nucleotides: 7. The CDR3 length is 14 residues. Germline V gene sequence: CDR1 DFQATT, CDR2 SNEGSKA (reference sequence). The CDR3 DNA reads TGCAGTGCTCCCCTAGCGGGGGGGCGGAATACGCAGTATTTT. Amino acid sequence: CSAPLAGGRNTQYF.

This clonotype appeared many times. The CDR3 sequence is CASSLGSSSYNEQFF. CDR3 DNA sequence: TGTGCCAGCAGCTTAGGGAGTAGCTCCTACAATGAGCAGTTCTTC. This chain joins TRBV7-2 and TRBJ2-1, with D unclear. The CDR3 extends over 15 amino acids. Germline CDR1 reads SGHTA; CDR2 reads FQGNSA. V was trimmed by 1 base and J by 0 bases, leaving 7 bases between them.

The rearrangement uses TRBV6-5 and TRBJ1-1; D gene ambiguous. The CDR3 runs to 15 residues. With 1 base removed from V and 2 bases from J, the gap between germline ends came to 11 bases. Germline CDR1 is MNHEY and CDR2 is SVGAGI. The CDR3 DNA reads TGTGCCAGCAGTTACTGGACGGAATACAACACTGAAGCTTTCTTT. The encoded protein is CASSYWTEYNTEAFF.

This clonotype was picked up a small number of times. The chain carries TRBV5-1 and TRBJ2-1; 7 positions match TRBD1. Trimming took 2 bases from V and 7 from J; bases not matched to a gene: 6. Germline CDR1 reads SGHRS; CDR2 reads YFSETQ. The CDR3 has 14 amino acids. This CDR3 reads CASSFGQAENEQFF. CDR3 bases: TGCGCCAGCAGCTTCGGACAGGCCGAGAATGAGCAGTTCTTC.

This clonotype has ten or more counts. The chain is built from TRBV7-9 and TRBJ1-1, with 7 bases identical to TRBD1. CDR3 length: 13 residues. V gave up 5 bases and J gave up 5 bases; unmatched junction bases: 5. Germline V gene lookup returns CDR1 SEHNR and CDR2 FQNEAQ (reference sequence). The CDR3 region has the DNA TGTGCCAGCAGCCAGGGGGGGATGACTGAAGCTTTCTTT. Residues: CASSQGGMTEAFF.

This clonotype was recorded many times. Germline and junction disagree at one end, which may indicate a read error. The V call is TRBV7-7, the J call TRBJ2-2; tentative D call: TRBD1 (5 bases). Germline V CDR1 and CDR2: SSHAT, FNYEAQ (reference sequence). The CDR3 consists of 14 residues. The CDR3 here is CASSLGVNTGELFF. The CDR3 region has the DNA TGTGCTAGCAGCTTAGGGGTGAACACCGGGGAGCTGTTTTTT.

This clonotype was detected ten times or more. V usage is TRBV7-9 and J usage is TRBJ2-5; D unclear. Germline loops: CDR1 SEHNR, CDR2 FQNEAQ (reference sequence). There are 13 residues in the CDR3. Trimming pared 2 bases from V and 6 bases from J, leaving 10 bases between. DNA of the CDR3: TGTGCCAGCAGCTTATTCGCCTCCCAGACCCAGTACTTC. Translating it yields CASSLFASQTQYF.

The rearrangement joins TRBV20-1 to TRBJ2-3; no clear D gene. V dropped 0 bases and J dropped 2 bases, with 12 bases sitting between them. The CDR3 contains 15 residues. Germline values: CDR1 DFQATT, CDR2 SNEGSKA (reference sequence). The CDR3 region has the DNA TGCAGTGCTAGAGATACCCGGCTACTCACAGATACGCAGTATTTT. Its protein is CSARDTRLLTDTQYF.

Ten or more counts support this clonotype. The DNA for the CDR3 is TGTGCCAGCAGCCGTAGACTGTCCTCTGGAAACACCATATATTTT. Protein: CASSRRLSSGNTIYF. The gene calls are TRBV7-2 and TRBJ1-3, with D unresolved. From germline, CDR1 is SGHTA and CDR2 FQGNSA. This CDR3 region has 15 residues. Trimming took 5 bases from V and 0 from J, leaving 11 bases between them.

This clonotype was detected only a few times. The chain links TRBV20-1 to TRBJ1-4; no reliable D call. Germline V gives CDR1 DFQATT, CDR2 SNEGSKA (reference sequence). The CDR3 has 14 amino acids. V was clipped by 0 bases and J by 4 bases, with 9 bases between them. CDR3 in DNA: TGCAGTGCTAGAGATTTCGGTCTTAATGAAAAACTGTTTTTT. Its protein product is CSARDFGLNEKLFF.

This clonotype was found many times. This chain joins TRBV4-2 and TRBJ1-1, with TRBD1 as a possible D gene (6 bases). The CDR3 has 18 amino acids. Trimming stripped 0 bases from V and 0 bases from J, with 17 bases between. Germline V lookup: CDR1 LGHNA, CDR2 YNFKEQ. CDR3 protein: CASSQDLQGGTLNTEAFF. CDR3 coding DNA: TGTGCCAGCAGCCAAGATCTGCAAGGGGGGACTCTGAACACTGAAGCTTTCTTT.

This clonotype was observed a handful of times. CDR3 coding DNA: TGTGCCAGCAGTCCACTCCCCGGGGGCCTCCTTAACGGCTACACCTTC. Its translation: CASSPLPGGLLNGYTF. V is TRBV27 and J is TRBJ1-2, with a weak D call TRBD1 (6 bases). The CDR3 has 16 residues. The V and J ends lost 5 bases and 8 bases respectively, with 24 bases between them. Germline CDR1 reads MNHEY; CDR2 reads SMNVEV (reference sequence).

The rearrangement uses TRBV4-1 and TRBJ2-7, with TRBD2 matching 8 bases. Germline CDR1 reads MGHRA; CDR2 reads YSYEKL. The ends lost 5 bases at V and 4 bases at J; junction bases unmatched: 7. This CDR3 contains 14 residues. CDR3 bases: TGCGCCAGCAGCAAAGCCGGGAGGGGGTACGAGCAGTACGTC. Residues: CASSKAGRGYEQYV.

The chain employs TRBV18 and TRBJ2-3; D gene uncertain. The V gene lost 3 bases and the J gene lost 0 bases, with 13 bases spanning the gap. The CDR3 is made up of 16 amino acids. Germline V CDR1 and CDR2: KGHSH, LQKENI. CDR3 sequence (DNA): TGTGCCAGCTCACCGAGGTACGGTACTAGCACAGATACGCAGTATTTT. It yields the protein CASSPRYGTSTDTQYF.

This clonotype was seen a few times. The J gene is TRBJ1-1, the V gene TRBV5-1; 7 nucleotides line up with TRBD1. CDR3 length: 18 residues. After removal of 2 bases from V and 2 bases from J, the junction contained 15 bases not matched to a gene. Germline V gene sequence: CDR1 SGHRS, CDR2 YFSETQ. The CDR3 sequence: CASSFPPLNRGINTEAFF. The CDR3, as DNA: TGCGCCAGCAGCTTTCCCCCATTGAACAGGGGTATCAACACTGAAGCTTTCTTT.

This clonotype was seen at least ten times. In nucleotides, the CDR3 is TGTGCCAGCAGCGTACGGGACTCCCGAGGGAGATCCTACAATGAGCAGTTCTTC. Protein product: CASSVRDSRGRSYNEQFF. This chain joins TRBV7-2 and TRBJ2-1; D is perhaps TRBD2 (6 bases). V lost 5 bases, J lost 1 base, and 21 bases lay in between. This CDR3 is built from 18 residues. Germline V gene sequence: CDR1 SGHTA, CDR2 FQGNSA.